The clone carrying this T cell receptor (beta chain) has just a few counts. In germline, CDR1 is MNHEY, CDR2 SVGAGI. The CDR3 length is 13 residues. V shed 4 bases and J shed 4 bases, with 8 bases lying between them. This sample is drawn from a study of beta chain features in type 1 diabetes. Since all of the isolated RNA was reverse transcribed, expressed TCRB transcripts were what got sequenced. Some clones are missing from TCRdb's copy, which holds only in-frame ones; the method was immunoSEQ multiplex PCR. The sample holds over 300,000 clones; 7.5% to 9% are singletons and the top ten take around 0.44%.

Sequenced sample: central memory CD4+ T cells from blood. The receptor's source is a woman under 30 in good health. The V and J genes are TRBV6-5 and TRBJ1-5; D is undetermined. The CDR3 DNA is TGTGCCAGCAGTTCCCGTAGGAATCAGCCCCAGCATTTT. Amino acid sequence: CASSSRRNQPQHF.